The TCR beta chain described here comes from a study of T cell responses to AZD1222 COVID-19 vaccine. Whole-study results and caveats: Spike-wide coverage was observed for vaccine-associated CD4 TCRs, with dominant responses at 160-218 and 743-854. Nearly half of spike-specific TCRs reportedly target unmutated variant regions.

Per the germline V gene, CDR1 is SGDLS and CDR2 is YYNGEE. J was trimmed by 3 bases and V by 0 bases; bases with no gene match: 5. The CDR3 runs to 15 residues. Comment on this clone: Its antigen remains unidentified.

Generated by immunoSEQ multiplex PCR, the TCRdb table keeps only in-frame clones and is missing some. The repertoire holds about 120,000 clones, with approximately 83% as singletons. Sample: peripheral blood, taken on day 0 of AZD1222 vaccination. V is TRBV9 and J is TRBJ2-5; 7 nucleotides match TRBD2. This clonotype was sampled from an adult in good health. The CDR3 is CASSVAGGPEETQYF. The CDR3 coding sequence is TGTGCCAGCAGCGTAGCGGGAGGTCCTGAAGAGACCCAGTACTTC.